One and the same sample provided the 28 T cell receptor beta chains below, sequenced in a study of T-cell memory formation after mild COVID-19 (TCRdb year 2021). The library was made by 5' RACE. This sample was sequenced with an Illumina NovaSeq 6000. Using fastp trimming at Q25 and MiXCR clonotype assembly, TCRdb reanalyzed the public sequencing data and kept in-frame beta chains. Here each entry gathers all rows of one CDR3 protein and keeps the most common genes and DNA. In all, the sample holds roughly 15,000 distinct CDR3 sequences, and 23% of those were seen once. Together, the top ten hold more than 55% of the sample. The sequenced material came from PBMCs or a T cell subset sorted from them (not recorded which). The receptors were gathered from a man in his late teens or twenties who had mild COVID-19 (a few samples of this study predate the infection). The sample titles of this study are shuffled in the database, so cell type and time point are left out; the donor was told from shared clones.

This chain connects TRBV6-2 or TRBV6-3 to TRBJ2-5; the match to TRBD1 covers 12 bases. This CDR3 spans 15 amino acids. CDR1 and CDR2 from the germline V gene are MNHEY and SVGEGT. With V trimmed by 11 bases and J by 3 bases, 10 bases remained unmatched. The CDR3 region is CAGARDRGPEETQYF. CDR3 nucleotide sequence: TGTGCCGGAGCACGGGACAGGGGGCCCGAAGAGACCCAGTACTTC.

At least ten counts were recorded for this clonotype. The chain has TRBV30 and TRBJ1-1; D is unresolved. The CDR3 has 17 residues. The germline CDR1 and CDR2 sequences are GTSNPN and SVGIG (reference sequence). V was cut by 1 base and J by 1 base, with 19 bases left in between. The CDR3 sequence: CAWSGRSAIWENTEAFF. The CDR3 DNA sequence: TGTGCCTGGAGTGGGAGGTCGGCTATTTGGGAGAACACTGAAGCTTTCTTT. The full variable domain, its missing parts supplied by reference TRBV30 and TRBJ1-1, is SQTIHQWPATLVQPVGSPLSLECTVEGTSNPNLYWYRQAAGRGLQLLFYSVGIGQISSEVPQNLSASRPQDRQFILSSKKLLLSDSGFYLCAWSGRSAIWENTEAFFGQGTRLTVV.

This clonotype has at least ten counts. The CDR3 coding sequence is TGTGCCAGCAGCGGCCTCCCTGGACTAAAAATGCCGGGAGATACGCAGTATTTT. Its protein product is CASSGLPGLKMPGDTQYF. The chain has TRBV9 and TRBJ2-3; a weak D match, TRBD2 (6 bases). V shed 3 bases and J shed 5 bases, with 25 bases lying between them. This CDR3 has 18 amino acids. CDR1 and CDR2 (germline): SGDLS, YYNGEE.

This clonotype was counted ten times or more. This chain uses TRBV7-6 with TRBJ1-6; no firm D call. The CDR3 spans 14 residues. V was trimmed by 5 bases and J by 9 bases, leaving 14 bases between them. Germline CDR1 is SGHVS and CDR2 is FNYEAQ. Written as DNA, the CDR3 is TGTGCCAGCAGCCCTTACCTCAGTGGTTCACCCCTCCACTTT. It is translated as CASSPYLSGSPLHF. Full variable domain (outside the CDR3, taken from reference TRBV7-6 and TRBJ1-6): GAGVSQSPRYKVTKRGQDVALRCDPISGHVSLYWYRQALGQGPEFLTYFNYEAQQDKSGLPNDRFSAERPEGSISTLTIQRTEQRDSAMYRCASSPYLSGSPLHFGNGTRLTVT.

The table lists this clonotype with many counts. The gene calls are TRBV7-6 and TRBJ2-7; D perhaps matches TRBD2 (6 bases). From germline, CDR1 is SGHVS and CDR2 FNYEAQ. Trimming left V 4 bases short and J 5 bases short, with 12 bases between. This CDR3 is built from 13 residues. The CDR3 DNA is TGTGCCAGCAGCTGGGGGGAACGGGACGAGCAGTACTTC. It specifies CASSWGERDEQYF.

This clonotype has a count of ten or more. The CDR3 loop reads CASSVRGGYNEQFF. The CDR3 DNA is TGTGCCAGCAGCGTAAGGGGCGGGTACAATGAGCAGTTCTTC. This chain links TRBV9 with TRBJ2-1; D assignment may be TRBD1 or TRBD2 (5 bases each). The CDR3 is made up of 14 amino acids. V lost 1 base to trimming and J lost 4 bases, with 9 bases between them. Germline V gene lookup returns CDR1 SGDLS and CDR2 YYNGEE.

The chain joins TRBV7-2 to TRBJ2-5; D possibly uses TRBD1 or TRBD2 (5 bases each). The V and J ends lost 1 base and 2 bases respectively, with 8 bases between them. The length of the CDR3 is 14 residues. Per the germline V gene, CDR1 is SGHTA and CDR2 is FQGNSA. The DNA for the CDR3 is TGTGCCAGCAGCTTAGTCTGGGGGCAAGAGACCCAGTACTTC. Translating it yields CASSLVWGQETQYF.

CDR3 DNA: TGCAGTGCTAGTAATCGGGACAGGGGTGACGAGCAGTACTTC. Protein product: CSASNRDRGDEQYF. The chain is built from TRBV20-1 and TRBJ2-7, with TRBD1 identical over 10 bases. CDR3 size: 14 residues. The trim removed 3 bases at V and 5 bases at J, leaving 7 bases unmatched. Germline values: CDR1 DFQATT, CDR2 SNEGSKA (reference sequence).

This clonotype has more than one count but fewer than ten. This chain uses TRBV7-6 with TRBJ2-2, with 8 bases matching TRBD2. The trim removed 3 bases at V and 5 bases at J, leaving 5 bases unmatched. Germline-derived CDR1 and CDR2 are SGHVS and FNYEAQ. There are 15 residues in the CDR3. The CDR3 is CASSFSGVGTGELFF. CDR3 coding DNA: TGTGCCAGCAGCTTTAGCGGGGTTGGGACCGGGGAGCTGTTTTTT.

This chain links TRBV5-6 with TRBJ1-3; D gene uncertain. V gave up 1 base and J gave up 4 bases, with 9 bases separating them. This CDR3 has 14 amino acids. Germline loops: CDR1 SGHDT, CDR2 YYEEEE. The CDR3 DNA sequence: TGTGCCAGCAGCTTGCCCCTATCGGGAAACACCATATATTTT. Protein: CASSLPLSGNTIYF. Together with reference TRBV5-6 and TRBJ1-3, the CDR3 gives the full variable domain: DAGVTQSPTHLIKTRGQQVTLRCSPKSGHDTVSWYQQALGQGPQFIFQYYEEEERQRGNFPDRFSGHQFPNYSSELNVNALLLGDSALYLCASSLPLSGNTIYFGEGSWLTVV.

The V gene is TRBV6-2 or TRBV6-3, the J gene TRBJ1-5, with D possibly being TRBD1 (6 bases). The CDR3 consists of 15 residues. Germline V lookup: CDR1 MNHEY, CDR2 SVGEGT. The V and J ends lost 1 base and 1 base respectively, with 8 bases between them. The CDR3: CASSYLRGSNQPQHF. In DNA form, the CDR3 reads TGTGCCAGCAGTTACTTGAGGGGGAGCAATCAGCCCCAGCATTTT.

This clonotype was seen more than once but under ten times. This chain links TRBV7-8 with TRBJ2-7; TRBD1 aligns across 7 bases. The V segment lost 5 bases and the J segment 4 bases; nucleotides outside the gene matches: 11. CDR1 SGHVS and CDR2 FQNEAQ come from the germline V gene. The CDR3 runs 15 residues. In DNA, the CDR3 is TGTGCCAGCAGCCCTGTGACAGGGACCCCGTACGAGCAGTACTTC. Protein product: CASSPVTGTPYEQYF.

The table lists this clonotype with a few counts. DNA for the CDR3: TGTGCCAGCAGCTTGACGGGGGCCGGGGAGCTGTTTTTT. The encoded protein is CASSLTGAGELFF. The gene calls are TRBV11-3 and TRBJ2-2; D possibly corresponds to TRBD2 (6 bases). There are 13 residues in the CDR3. V lost 3 bases, J lost 6 bases, and 8 bases lay in between. Per germline, CDR1 SGHNT and CDR2 YENEEA.

This clonotype was picked up many times. The gene calls are TRBV12-3 or TRBV12-4 and TRBJ1-6, with D possibly matching TRBD1 (5 bases). The CDR3 consists of 14 residues. V lost 4 bases to trimming and J lost 14 bases, with 18 bases between them. CDR3 amino acids: CASSWFREDQSLHF. The CDR3, as DNA: TGTGCCAGCAGTTGGTTCAGGGAGGATCAATCCCTCCACTTT.

This clonotype was observed at least ten times. The rearrangement links TRBV4-3 to TRBJ1-3, with TRBD1 as a possible D gene (6 bases). Germline loops: CDR1 LGHNA, CDR2 YSLEER. V was trimmed by 4 bases and J by 0 bases, leaving 16 bases between them. The CDR3 covers 17 residues. This CDR3 is CASSRGGYRDSGNTIYF. CDR3 nucleotides: TGCGCCAGCAGCCGAGGGGGGTATCGGGACTCTGGAAACACCATATATTTT.

The V call is TRBV6-4, the J call TRBJ1-2; D gene uncertain. Germline V gene data show CDR1 as MRHNA and CDR2 as SNTAGT. Trimming shortened V by 0 bases and J by 5 bases, and 1 base separated the two germline ends. This CDR3 spans 11 amino acids. CDR3 sequence: CASSDSYGYTF. In nucleotides, the CDR3 is TGTGCCAGCAGTGACTCTTATGGCTACACCTTC.

The chain carries TRBV29-1 and TRBJ2-1; 9 bases agree with TRBD2. The germline gives CDR1 SQVTM, CDR2 ANQGSEA. With 5 bases clipped from V and 8 bases from J, the junction kept 13 bases outside the gene matches. The CDR3 covers 15 residues. The CDR3 region has the DNA TGCAGCGTTAATGCCGTAGCGGGACTAGCCGATGAGCAGTTCTTC. As protein: CSVNAVAGLADEQFF.

This rearrangement joins TRBV3-1 to TRBJ2-3; no clear D. V gave up 1 base and J gave up 6 bases, with 11 bases separating them. Germline V lookup: CDR1 LGHDT, CDR2 YNNKEL (reference sequence). This CDR3 is 14 amino acids long. The CDR3 is CASSQAPPPDTQYF. The CDR3 bases are TGTGCCAGCAGCCAAGCACCCCCCCCGGATACGCAGTATTTT.

The J gene is TRBJ2-5, the V gene TRBV2; 7 bases match TRBD2. CDR1 and CDR2 (germline): SNHLY, FYNNEI. V was clipped by 6 bases and J by 7 bases; unmatched bases: 14. The CDR3 has 15 residues. CDR3 protein: CASRPWEGQRGTQYF. As DNA, the CDR3 is TGTGCCAGCAGGCCCTGGGAGGGGCAGCGGGGGACCCAGTACTTC.

This clonotype was counted ten times or more. This sequence joins TRBV3-1 and TRBJ1-4, with D perhaps matching TRBD1 (5 bases). Trimming took off 2 bases at V and 8 bases at J, with 21 bases between the two ends. The CDR3 sequence is 17 residues long. CDR1 is LGHDT, CDR2 YNNKEL, per germline (reference sequence). CDR3 coding DNA: TGTGCCAGCAGCCAAAGCCCCTACAGGACCGCTGAAGAAAAACTGTTTTTT. This encodes CASSQSPYRTAEEKLFF.

The genes are TRBV6-2 or TRBV6-3 and TRBJ1-2; D is uncertain. Trimming left V 8 bases short and J 8 bases short, with 18 bases between. This CDR3 is 13 amino acids long. Germline V gene sequence: CDR1 MNHEY, CDR2 SVGEGT. The CDR3 here is CASRNTQKAGYTF. CDR3 sequence (DNA): TGTGCCAGCCGAAATACCCAAAAAGCCGGCTACACCTTC.

This clonotype was recorded many times. The chain links TRBV7-2 to TRBJ1-2; D may be TRBD1 (6 bases). The germline CDR1 and CDR2 sequences are SGHTA and FQGNSA. CDR3 length equals 16 residues. With 4 bases removed from V and 0 bases from J, the gap between germline ends came to 15 bases. CDR3 protein: CASSSTSGVANYGYTF. The CDR3, as DNA: TGTGCCAGCAGCTCGACCTCAGGGGTGGCTAACTATGGCTACACCTTC.

This clonotype was detected many times. In DNA, the CDR3 is TGTGCCAGCAGTTACTGGCCTAGCGGGGGCGACACAGATACGCAGTATTTT. Translation: CASSYWPSGGDTDTQYF. This chain links TRBV6-2 or TRBV6-3 with TRBJ2-3, with 10 bases aligning to TRBD2. V gave up 1 base and J gave up 2 bases; unmatched junction bases: 6. Germline V lookup: CDR1 MNHEY, CDR2 SVGEGT. The CDR3 consists of 17 residues.

The chain joins TRBV20-1 to TRBJ2-1; D uncertain. The CDR3 covers 11 residues. Trimming pared 0 bases from V and 12 bases from J, leaving 9 bases between. From germline, CDR1 is DFQATT and CDR2 SNEGSKA (reference sequence). Written as DNA, the CDR3 is TGCAGTGCTAGAGATCCCCCGGGGCAGTTCTTC. Residues: CSARDPPGQFF.

The J gene is TRBJ1-5, the V gene TRBV6-5; D is perhaps TRBD1 (5 bases). The CDR3 runs to 15 residues. Germline CDR1 reads MNHEY; CDR2 reads SVGAGI. Trimming pared 5 bases from V and 0 bases from J, leaving 11 bases between. DNA for the CDR3: TGTGCCAGCAGTAAGACAGAGTATAGCAATCAGCCCCAGCATTTT. This translates into CASSKTEYSNQPQHF.

The chain uses TRBV12-3 or TRBV12-4 and TRBJ2-1, with D possibly called TRBD1 or TRBD2 (5 bases each). This CDR3 region has 16 residues. Between the trimmed V and J ends, which lost 5 bases and 5 bases, there was a span of 19 bases. CDR3 amino acids: CASSPPRASPNNEQFF. CDR3 in DNA: TGTGCCAGCAGTCCCCCCAGGGCTAGCCCTAACAATGAGCAGTTCTTC.

In its sample, this clonotype was seen many times. CDR3 sequence (DNA): TGTGCCAGCAGTCTCCCTTGGAGTATTGGAGCCAACGTCCTGACTTTC. It specifies CASSLPWSIGANVLTF. The chain uses TRBV27 and TRBJ2-6; D is unresolved. The CDR3 runs 16 residues. In germline, CDR1 is MNHEY, CDR2 SMNVEV (reference sequence). Trimming cost V 5 bases and J 7 bases, with 18 bases left between them. The full variable domain, its missing parts supplied by reference TRBV27 and TRBJ2-6, is EAQVTQNPRYLITVTGKKLTVTCSQNMNHEYMSWYRQDPGLGLRQIYYSMNVEVTDKGDVPEGYKVSRKEKRNFPLILESPSPNQTSLYFCASSLPWSIGANVLTFGAGSRLTVL.

This clonotype has a handful of counts. The rearrangement uses TRBV6-6 and TRBJ2-3, with D possibly TRBD1 on 6 matching bases. CDR1 and CDR2 (germline): MNHNY, SVGAGI (reference sequence). V lost 2 bases, J lost 6 bases, and 15 bases lay in between. The CDR3 runs 15 residues. The CDR3 loop reads CASSYGGHPGDTQYF. As DNA, the CDR3 is TGTGCCAGCAGTTACGGGGGACACCCGGGGGATACGCAGTATTTT.